The table lists the clone carrying this TCR beta chain with a few counts. What it binds is unknown. General study points: Tumor-infiltrating Treg TCR alpha and beta sequences overlapped most with tumor naive CD4+ T cells, then blood naive.

TCRdb ran MiXCR on the 5' RACE reads and lists one entry per CDR3 protein. Of tens of thousands of distinct CDR3 sequences detected, roughly 28% appear once; the ten largest clones hold 2.1%. Naive CD4+ T cells were purified with Tregs depleted by CD25. The sequenced sample was naive CD4+ T cells sorted from blood. The subset denotes: naive CD4+ T cells, CD4+CD45RA+CD25-. The origin of this receptor is a female donor with breast cancer.

The chain's CDR3 is CASSLFGLQETQYF. The CDR3 DNA is TGTGCCAGCAGCTTATTTGGACTTCAAGAGACCCAGTACTTC. The chain is built from TRBV7-2 and TRBJ2-5, with D perhaps TRBD2 (5 bases). V shed 2 bases and J shed 2 bases, with 9 bases lying between them. The CDR3 is made up of 14 amino acids. Per germline, CDR1 SGHTA and CDR2 FQGNSA.